This T cell receptor (beta chain) comes out of a study of shared clonotypes between healthy human individuals. From germline, CDR1 is SGHRS and CDR2 YFSETQ. The length of the CDR3 is 15 residues. The V gene lost 1 base and the J gene lost 6 bases, with 13 bases spanning the gap. Generated by immunoSEQ multiplex PCR, the TCRdb table keeps only in-frame clones and is missing some. The sample records about 2.3 million clones, roughly 90% being singletons. J is TRBJ1-4 and V is TRBV5-1, with a possible D match to TRBD1 (6 bases). This clonotype originated in a man between 18 and 29 years old in good health. Some clones in this sample may be carry-over from other donors' samples. Sequenced input: naive CD4+ T cells from PBMCs. Sample subset: CD45RA+ positively selected. The chain's CDR3 is CASSLYGGLDEKLFF. DNA of the CDR3: TGCGCCAGCAGCTTGTACGGGGGGCTTGATGAAAAACTGTTTTTT.